These T cell receptor beta chains were read from a single sample in a study of beta chain features in type 1 diabetes. Measured with immunoSEQ multiplex PCR; TCRdb has only the in-frame clones, and not every one. Of hundreds of thousands of clones listed, about an eighth are singletons. The sample taken for sequencing was naive CD4+ T cells from blood. These receptors all stem from a man younger than 35 with type 1 diabetes. Each CDR3 is given with its conserved first and last residue. D genes are given only for firm matches. Not every row has a clone size; where given, it reads once, few, many or a size class.

D gene: TRBD1
V gene: TRBV2
J gene: TRBJ2-7
clone size: .
CDR3 protein: CASSERTGAYEQYF
CDR3 DNA: TGTGCCAGCAGTGAAAGGACAGGGGCTTACGAGCAGTACTTC

D gene: TRBD1
V gene: TRBV29-1
J gene: TRBJ1-2
clone size: .
CDR3 protein: CSVEDPLRGQAGGYTF
CDR3 DNA: TGCAGCGTTGAAGATCCCCTCAGGGGGCAGGCTGGTGGCTACACCTTC

D gene: TRBD1
V gene: TRBV2
J gene: TRBJ2-7
clone size: few
CDR3 protein: CASSETGPDEQYF
CDR3 DNA: TGTGCCAGCTCAGAGACAGGGCCGGACGAGCAGTACTTC

D gene: .
V gene: TRBV28
J gene: TRBJ1-5
clone size: .
CDR3 protein: CATGELYSNQPQHF
CDR3 DNA: TGTGCCACCGGAGAACTATATAGCAATCAGCCCCAGCATTTT

D gene: .
V gene: TRBV23-1
J gene: TRBJ1-2
clone size: many
CDR3 protein: CASRGHIYGYTF
CDR3 DNA: TGCGCCAGCAGGGGACACATCTATGGCTACACCTTC

D gene: TRBD1
V gene: TRBV18
J gene: TRBJ2-7
clone size: .
CDR3 protein: CASSPRTGSDAYEQYF
CDR3 DNA: TGTGCCAGCTCACCGAGGACAGGGTCAGATGCCTACGAGCAGTACTTC

D gene: .
V gene: TRBV21-1
J gene: TRBJ2-4
clone size: .
CDR3 protein: CASSKDPGKNIQYF
CDR3 DNA: TGTGCCAGCAGCAAAGATCCAGGAAAAAACATTCAGTACTTC

D gene: .
V gene: TRBV13
J gene: TRBJ2-1
clone size: few
CDR3 protein: CASSHSNRDYEQFF
CDR3 DNA: TGTGCCAGCAGCCATTCCAACAGGGACTATGAGCAGTTCTTC

D gene: .
V gene: TRBV5-6
J gene: TRBJ2-2
clone size: few
CDR3 protein: CASSLLSENTGELFF
CDR3 DNA: TGTGCCAGCAGCTTGTTATCGGAGAACACCGGGGAGCTGTTTTTT

D gene: TRBD1
V gene: TRBV27
J gene: TRBJ2-1
clone size: few
CDR3 protein: CASSLDRHNEQFF
CDR3 DNA: TGTGCCAGCAGTTTGGACAGGCACAATGAGCAGTTCTTC

D gene: .
V gene: TRBV7-2
J gene: TRBJ1-2
clone size: .
CDR3 protein: CASSVQSNYGYTF
CDR3 DNA: TGTGCCAGCAGCGTCCAGAGTAACTATGGCTACACCTTC

D gene: TRBD1
V gene: TRBV5-1
J gene: TRBJ2-3
clone size: .
CDR3 protein: CASSPRGQGLTDTQYF
CDR3 DNA: TGCGCCAGCAGCCCAAGGGGACAGGGACTCACAGATACGCAGTATTTT

D gene: .
V gene: TRBV29-1
J gene: TRBJ1-2
clone size: few
CDR3 protein: CSVEGYTF
CDR3 DNA: TGCAGCGTAGAGGGCTACACCTTC

D gene: .
V gene: TRBV28
J gene: TRBJ1-5
clone size: few
CDR3 protein: CASSFSNQPQHF
CDR3 DNA: TGTGCCAGCAGTTTTAGCAATCAGCCCCAGCATTTT

D gene: .
V gene: TRBV30
J gene: TRBJ2-1
clone size: .
CDR3 protein: CAWRFKSSYNEQFF
CDR3 DNA: TGTGCCTGGAGGTTCAAGAGCTCCTACAATGAGCAGTTCTTC

D gene: .
V gene: TRBV2
J gene: TRBJ2-5
clone size: few
CDR3 protein: CASLYQETQYF
CDR3 DNA: TGTGCCAGCCTCTACCAAGAGACCCAGTACTTC

D gene: .
V gene: TRBV13
J gene: TRBJ1-3
clone size: few
CDR3 protein: CASSSGTFGNTIYF
CDR3 DNA: TGTGCCAGCAGCTCCGGGACTTTTGGAAACACCATATATTTT

D gene: TRBD2
V gene: TRBV6-5
J gene: TRBJ2-7
clone size: .
CDR3 protein: CASSSSTSGVYEQYF
CDR3 DNA: TGTGCCAGCAGTTCCTCAACTAGCGGGGTATACGAGCAGTACTTC

D gene: .
V gene: TRBV2
J gene: TRBJ2-5
clone size: few
CDR3 protein: CASSEGRGETQYF
CDR3 DNA: TGTGCCAGCAGTGAAGGGAGGGGAGAGACCCAGTACTTC

D gene: TRBD1
V gene: TRBV30
J gene: TRBJ1-6
clone size: few
CDR3 protein: CAWSGTGGSPLHF
CDR3 DNA: TGTGCCTGGTCCGGGACAGGGGGATCACCCCTCCACTTT

D gene: TRBD2
V gene: TRBV2
J gene: TRBJ2-5
clone size: once
CDR3 protein: CASTLTSGVGETQYF
CDR3 DNA: TGTGCCAGCACTTTGACTAGCGGGGTTGGAGAGACCCAGTACTTC

D gene: TRBD1
V gene: TRBV18
J gene: TRBJ2-4
clone size: .
CDR3 protein: CASAIGGADIQYF
CDR3 DNA: TGTGCCAGCGCGATAGGGGGCGCGGACATTCAGTACTTC